These 23 T cell receptor beta chains were all obtained from the same sample, sequenced in a study of shared clonotypes between healthy human individuals. TCRdb's copy holds only in-frame clones and misses some; the assay was immunoSEQ multiplex PCR. The sample contains 400,000 to 550,000 clones, 70% to 85% of which appear only once. Sequences were obtained from PBMCs. The receptors derive from a woman in her thirties or forties in good health. Some clones in this sample may be carry-over from other donors' samples.

The chain links TRBV6-1 to TRBJ1-2, with D possibly being TRBD1 (5 bases). CDR3 length: 14 amino acids. Germline V gene lookup returns CDR1 MNHNS and CDR2 SASEGT. Trimming left V 2 bases short and J 4 bases short, with 11 bases between. In nucleotides, the CDR3 is TGTGCCAGCAGTGAACGCCCGGGGCCCTATGGCTACACCTTC. As protein: CASSERPGPYGYTF.

The chain couples TRBV2 to TRBJ2-3, with D possibly matching TRBD1 (5 bases). The CDR3 spans 15 residues. Trimming removed 0 bases from V and 1 base from J, with 8 bases in between. Germline CDR1 SNHLY, CDR2 FYNNEI. Here the CDR3 reads CASSEALTGTDTQYF. CDR3 coding DNA: TGTGCCAGCAGTGAAGCCCTGACAGGCACAGATACGCAGTATTTT.

A word on this clone: The sample has other DNA sequences that encode this CDR3 too. The genes are TRBV27 and TRBJ1-6, with D unclear. Germline loops: CDR1 MNHEY, CDR2 SMNVEV (reference sequence). There are 14 residues in the CDR3. The germline V and J ends were trimmed by 3 bases and 5 bases, with 8 bases remaining between them. The CDR3 reads CASSFRGNNSPLHF. CDR3 DNA: TGTGCCAGCAGTTTTCGGGGTAATAATTCACCCCTCCACTTT.

J is TRBJ2-5 and V is TRBV7-3; perhaps TRBD1 as D (5 bases). Per germline, CDR1 SGHTA and CDR2 FQGTGA. The germline V and J ends were trimmed by 6 bases and 5 bases, with 13 bases remaining between them. The CDR3 totals 13 residues. The CDR3 bases are TGTGCCAGCAGTCCCAGGGTACGGGAGACCCAGTACTTC. Residues: CASSPRVRETQYF. Filled out from reference TRBV7-3 and TRBJ2-5, the complete variable domain reads GAGVSQTPSNKVTEKGKYVELRCDPISGHTALYWYRQSLGQGPEFLIYFQGTGAADDSGLPNDRFFAVRPEGSVSTLKIQRTERGDSAVYLCASSPRVRETQYFGPGTRLLVL.

This chain joins TRBV6-1 and TRBJ2-7; 10 positions match TRBD2. J lost 4 bases, V lost 0 bases, and 6 bases had no gene match. CDR1 is MNHNS and CDR2 is SASEGT in the germline V gene. There are 16 residues in the CDR3. The CDR3 DNA reads as TGTGCCAGCAGTGAAGCGGCTAGCGGGAGTGGGTACGAGCAGTACTTC. Translated, it gives CASSEAASGSGYEQYF.

The CDR3 DNA follows: TGTGCCAGCAGGGAGGACGGTGTATCCTACGAGCAGTACTTC. Its protein is CASREDGVSYEQYF. The V gene is TRBV6-6, the J gene TRBJ2-5; D is perhaps TRBD2 (5 bases). The end of the DNA fits TRBJ2-7 better, so the J call may be wrong. The V gene's germline CDR1 is MNHNY and CDR2 SVGAGI (reference sequence). This CDR3 is 14 amino acids long.

This chain links TRBV6-7 with TRBJ1-5; D ambiguous. TRBV6-7 is identified as an open reading frame with a role that is uncertain. CDR3 length: 13 amino acids. V lost 8 bases to trimming and J lost 1 base, with 9 bases between them. CDR3 in DNA: TGTGCCAGCCTGGTGGGGAGCAATCAGCCCCAGCATTTT. Its translation: CASLVGSNQPQHF.

The V and J genes are TRBV28 and TRBJ2-6; D not resolved. V was clipped by 6 bases and J by 4 bases, with 16 bases between them. This CDR3 spans 16 amino acids. Germline-derived CDR1 and CDR2 are MDHEN and SYDVKM. CDR3 protein: CASRTGQAVGANVLTF. The CDR3 DNA is TGTGCCAGCAGAACCGGGCAGGCTGTGGGGGCCAACGTCCTGACTTTC.

As concerns this clone: The same CDR3 also results from other DNA sequences found in this sample. This rearrangement joins TRBV5-1 to TRBJ1-1; TRBD1 matches 7 bases. V trimming: 4 bases; J trimming: 2 bases; junction bases outside the gene matches: 2. The germline V gene has CDR1 SGHRS and CDR2 YFSETQ. This CDR3 region has 13 residues. The chain's CDR3 is CASSGTANTEAFF. The CDR3 DNA reads TGCGCCAGCAGCGGGACAGCCAACACTGAAGCTTTCTTT.

V and J are TRBV6-6 and TRBJ2-7; D possibly corresponds to TRBD1 (6 bases). Germline CDR1 is MNHNY and CDR2 is SVGAGI (reference sequence). Trimming left V 2 bases short and J 3 bases short, with 11 bases between. The CDR3 covers 14 residues. The CDR3 nucleotides are TGTGCCAGCAGTTACCCGGGACAAGACTACGAGCAGTACTTC. Amino acids: CASSYPGQDYEQYF.

The genes are TRBV16 and TRBJ2-7; unclear D gene. The CDR3 has 12 amino acids. Germline V lookup: CDR1 KGHSY, CDR2 FQNENV. Between the trimmed V and J ends, which lost 1 base and 1 base, there was a span of 2 bases. The CDR3 is CASSQLSYEQYF. The CDR3, as DNA: TGTGCCAGCAGCCAATTGTCCTACGAGCAGTACTTC.

The chain uses TRBV18 and TRBJ2-6; no firm D call. Deletions cut 9 bases from V and 4 bases from J, with 16 bases between. The CDR3 extends over 15 amino acids. The germline CDR1 and CDR2 sequences are KGHSH and LQKENI. The CDR3 here is CASQPAPAGANVLTF. CDR3 bases: TGTGCCAGTCAGCCCGCCCCGGCCGGGGCCAACGTCCTGACTTTC.

V is TRBV29-1 and J is TRBJ2-7, with TRBD1 identical over 8 bases. CDR3 size: 13 residues. Germline V gene data show CDR1 as SQVTM and CDR2 as ANQGSEA. V lost 6 bases to trimming and J lost 6 bases; unmatched junction nucleotides: 10. CDR3 region: CSVSGGQGPEQYF. CDR3 in DNA: TGCAGCGTATCCGGAGGACAGGGTCCCGAGCAGTACTTC.

Here the CDR3 reads CASNRGLQDSNQPQHF. The CDR3 nucleotides read TGTGCCAGCAACCGGGGGCTACAGGATAGCAATCAGCCCCAGCATTTT. This chain uses TRBV21-1 with TRBJ1-5. TRBV21-1 is shown as a pseudogene. The CDR3 is 16 residues long.

The chain couples TRBV2 to TRBJ2-5; D is uncertain. The germline V and J ends were trimmed by 2 bases and 4 bases, with 8 bases remaining between them. CDR1 is SNHLY, CDR2 FYNNEI, per germline. The length of the CDR3 is 13 residues. In DNA form, the CDR3 reads TGTGCCAGCAGTGAATACGAGCGAGAGACCCAGTACTTC. Translating it yields CASSEYERETQYF. The whole variable domain, remainder taken from reference TRBV2 and TRBJ2-5, is EPEVTQTPSHQVTQMGQEVILRCVPISNHLYFYWYRQILGQKVEFLVSFYNNEISEKSEIFDDQFSVERPDGSNFTLKIRSTKLEDSAMYFCASSEYERETQYFGPGTRLLVL.

V usage is TRBV5-4 and J usage is TRBJ1-2; a possible D gene is TRBD1 (5 bases). The ends were cut back, 0 bases at V and 6 bases at J, with 12 bases in the middle. In germline, CDR1 is SGHNT, CDR2 YYREEE (reference sequence). The CDR3 is 14 amino acids. CDR3 protein: CASSLGGGADGYTF. CDR3 nucleotide sequence: TGTGCCAGCAGCTTGGGCGGGGGTGCAGATGGCTACACCTTC.

This clone was counted a single time. The chain recombines TRBV11-2 with TRBJ2-5; D perhaps matches TRBD1 (6 bases). V dropped 2 bases and J dropped 4 bases, with 20 bases sitting between them. Per the germline V gene, CDR1 is SGHAT and CDR2 is FQNNGV. The CDR3 sequence is 17 residues long. The DNA of the CDR3 is TGTGCCAGCAGCTTACATTTCCCGCAGGGGTTGGGAGAGACCCAGTACTTC. It is translated as CASSLHFPQGLGETQYF. The whole variable domain, filled in from reference TRBV11-2 and TRBJ2-5, reads EAGVAQSPRYKIIEKRQSVAFWCNPISGHATLYWYQQILGQGPKLLIQFQNNGVVDDSQLPKDRFSAERLKGVDSTLKIQPAKLEDSAVYLCASSLHFPQGLGETQYFGPGTRLLVL.

This clone was detected ten times or more. The chain joins TRBV27 to TRBJ2-7; 10 nucleotides line up with TRBD1. V gave up 4 bases and J gave up 0 bases; unmatched junction bases: 3. Per germline, CDR1 MNHEY and CDR2 SMNVEV (reference sequence). This CDR3 region has 15 residues. Here the CDR3 reads CASSSGTGVSYEQYF. In DNA form, the CDR3 reads TGTGCCAGCAGTTCTGGGACAGGGGTCTCCTACGAGCAGTACTTC.

This clone was observed a handful of times. The V call is TRBV5-6, the J call TRBJ1-2, with D unresolved. Germline loops: CDR1 SGHDT, CDR2 YYEEEE. The CDR3 has 15 residues. V dropped 0 bases and J dropped 6 bases, with 15 bases sitting between them. The CDR3 spells CASSLDDNSGNGYTF. CDR3 in DNA: TGTGCCAGCAGCTTGGACGACAATTCGGGGAATGGCTACACCTTC.

J is TRBJ2-3 and V is TRBV14; 9 nucleotides match TRBD2. The J segment lost 5 bases and the V segment lost 1 base, leaving 10 bases of the junction unmatched. CDR1 is SGHDN and CDR2 is FVKESK in the germline V gene. The CDR3 consists of 17 residues. This chain's CDR3 is CASSQGRTAGGEDTQYF. In nucleotides, the CDR3 is TGTGCCAGCAGCCAAGGTCGGACAGCGGGAGGTGAAGATACGCAGTATTTT.

V is TRBV29-1 and J is TRBJ1-1; D is perhaps TRBD1 (6 bases). This CDR3 is built from 14 residues. Germline lookup yields CDR1 SQVTM and CDR2 ANQGSEA. Trimming removed 2 bases from V and 4 bases from J, with 14 bases in between. The CDR3 DNA reads TGCAGCGTTGAACAGACTGGGGGGGCCACTGAAGCTTTCTTT. Its translation: CSVEQTGGATEAFF.

The chain employs TRBV14 and TRBJ2-3, with D unresolved. The V gene's germline CDR1 is SGHDN and CDR2 FVKESK. CDR3 length: 18 amino acids. V was shortened by 3 bases and J by 1 base, with 20 bases between the two germline ends. CDR3 protein: CASSHSLGLVWGTDTQYF. The CDR3 coding sequence is TGTGCCAGCAGCCATAGCCTAGGATTGGTGTGGGGCACAGATACGCAGTATTTT. The full variable domain, with the rest looked up from reference TRBV14 and TRBJ2-3, is EAGVTQFPSHSVIEKGQTVTLRCDPISGHDNLYWYRRVMGKEIKFLLHFVKESKQDESGMPNNRFLAERTGGTYSTLKVQPAELEDSGVYFCASSHSLGLVWGTDTQYFGPGTRLTVL.

The chain combines TRBV20-1 with TRBJ2-7; D possibly corresponds to TRBD1 (5 bases). The CDR3 is 11 residues long. CDR1 is DFQATT and CDR2 is SNEGSKA in the germline V gene (reference sequence). The V end lost 7 bases, the J end lost 1 base, and 8 bases lay between the germline ends. CDR3: CSGRGSYEQYF. The CDR3 DNA is TGCAGTGGTAGGGGATCCTACGAGCAGTACTTC.